These 8 T cell receptor beta chains came from one sample sequenced in a study of CD8 T cells in Susac syndrome. An input of 0.5 to 1 ug of RNA was subjected to reverse transcription using random hexamers. TCRdb ran MiXCR on the immunoSEQ multiplex PCR reads and lists one entry per CDR3 protein. The top ten hold roughly 0.21% of the sample, which has hundreds of thousands of distinct CDR3 sequences, around 85% seen once. The sequenced sample was CD8+ T cells from PBMCs. The receptors come from a human donor with multiple sclerosis.

The chain joins TRBV25-1 to TRBJ2-7; TRBD2 agrees at 7 bases. Germline lookup yields CDR1 MGHDK and CDR2 SYGVNS. Trimming removed 4 bases from V and 10 bases from J; junction bases left unmatched: 10. This CDR3 comprises 13 residues. The CDR3, as DNA: TGTGCCAGCAGTGGGGGCGGGAGTACGCATCAGTACTTC. It yields the protein CASSGGGSTHQYF.

The chain has TRBV9 and TRBJ2-6; possibly TRBD2 for D (5 bases). The CDR3 spans 16 residues. Germline loops: CDR1 SGDLS, CDR2 YYNGEE. V was clipped by 0 bases and J by 0 bases, with 7 bases between them. The CDR3 DNA reads TGTGCCAGCAGCGTAGATCGGGACTCTGGGGCCAACGTCCTGACTTTC. It yields the protein CASSVDRDSGANVLTF.

This clonotype was detected a few times. V gene TRBV13 combines with J gene TRBJ1-2; D call uncertain. This CDR3 contains 14 residues. Trimming took off 5 bases at V and 2 bases at J, with 12 bases between the two ends. Germline CDR1 reads PRHDT; CDR2 reads FYEKMQ (reference sequence). The CDR3 nucleotides read TGTGCCAGCAGCGCGACCTCGGAGAACTATGGCTACACCTTC. Translating it yields CASSATSENYGYTF.

This clonotype came up once. The CDR3 region is CASSNAGTVFPDTQYF. The DNA of the CDR3 is TGCGCCAGCAGCAACGCCGGGACAGTTTTTCCAGATACGCAGTATTTT. This sequence joins TRBV5-1 and TRBJ2-3; 7 nucleotides agree with TRBD1. CDR3 length: 16 amino acids. Germline assignment: CDR1 SGHRS and CDR2 YFSETQ. V gave up 4 bases and J gave up 4 bases; unmatched junction bases: 12.

This clonotype was observed once. This chain joins TRBV2 and TRBJ1-5; no clear D gene. Deletions cut 8 bases from V and 3 bases from J, with 17 bases between. Germline loops: CDR1 SNHLY, CDR2 FYNNEI. The CDR3 extends over 15 amino acids. CDR3 loop: CASEPLGPTNQPQHF. In DNA, the CDR3 is TGTGCCAGCGAGCCACTGGGCCCCACCAATCAGCCCCAGCATTTT.

The table lists this clonotype with a few counts. V is TRBV5-4 and J is TRBJ1-4, with D possibly TRBD1 on 5 matching bases. CDR1 and CDR2 from the germline V gene are SGHNT and YYREEE (reference sequence). This CDR3 has 15 amino acids. Trimming left V 4 bases short and J 2 bases short, with 12 bases between. CDR3 sequence reads: CASSALQVTNEKLFF. The DNA of the CDR3 is TGTGCCAGCAGCGCTCTACAGGTTACTAATGAAAAACTGTTTTTT. The full variable domain, with the rest looked up from reference TRBV5-4 and TRBJ1-4, is ETGVTQSPTHLIKTRGQQVTLRCSSQSGHNTVSWYQQALGQGPQFIFQYYREEENGRGNFPPRFSGLQFPNYSSELNVNALELDDSALYLCASSALQVTNEKLFFGSGTQLSVL.

This rearrangement joins TRBV29-1 to TRBJ2-1; D gene unclear. This CDR3 is 12 amino acids long. CDR1 is SQVTM, CDR2 ANQGSEA, per germline. The germline V and J ends were trimmed by 4 bases and 3 bases, with 7 bases remaining between them. The CDR3 sequence is CSVGSSYNEQFF. As DNA, the CDR3 is TGCAGCGTTGGTAGCAGCTACAATGAGCAGTTCTTC.

This chain links TRBV29-1 with TRBJ2-7; TRBD2 aligns across 11 bases. The V and J ends lost 3 bases and 2 bases, in that order; junction bases with no gene match: 9. The CDR3 is made up of 16 amino acids. The V gene's germline CDR1 is SQVTM and CDR2 ANQGSEA. DNA for the CDR3: TGCAGCGTTGAGTCTGGGACTAGCGGTACCACCTACGAGCAGTACTTC. It translates to CSVESGTSGTTYEQYF.